This is a list of T cell receptor beta chains from one sample in a study of radiotherapy plus CTLA-4 blockade in lung cancer. Some clones are missing from TCRdb's copy, which holds only in-frame ones; the method was immunoSEQ multiplex PCR. The sample records approximately 52,000 clones, roughly 83% being singletons. The sequencing used peripheral blood, collected from a patient treated with radiotherapy plus ipilimumab. The receptors derive from a human donor with non-small cell lung cancer who had a complete response to radiotherapy plus ipilimumab. The CDR3 runs from the conserved cysteine through the conserved F or W. D genes are given only for firm matches. Size values are once, few and many counts, or a class for expanded clones, and some rows have none.

V: TRBV30; size: NA; D: NA; J: TRBJ1-6; CDR3: CAWGSSYNSPLHF; DNA: TGTGCCTGGGGGAGCTCCTATAATTCACCCCTCCACTTT
V: TRBV7-2; size: few; D: TRBD1; J: TRBJ2-7; CDR3: CASSLQGDSYEQYF; DNA: TGTGCCAGCAGCTTACAGGGGGACTCCTACGAGCAGTACTTC
V: TRBV6-1; size: NA; D: NA; J: TRBJ1-4; CDR3: CASSVQAATNEKLFF; DNA: TGTGCCAGCAGTGTACAGGCGGCAACTAATGAAAAACTGTTTTTT
V: TRBV4-3; size: NA; D: TRBD2; J: TRBJ2-3; CDR3: CASSQDRTSGGWDAQYF; DNA: TGCGCCAGCAGCCAAGATCGAACTAGCGGGGGGTGGGATGCGCAGTATTTT
V: TRBV4-1; size: NA; D: NA; J: TRBJ2-1; CDR3: CASSQDRGTVFPNEQFF; DNA: TGCGCCAGCAGCCAAGATCGGGGGACCGTTTTTCCTAATGAGCAGTTCTTC
V: TRBV5-6; size: NA; D: TRBD1; J: TRBJ1-2; CDR3: CASSLLGTGGFSGGYTF; DNA: TGTGCCAGCAGCTTGTTAGGGACAGGAGGGTTCTCTGGTGGCTACACCTTC
V: TRBV4-3; size: few; D: NA; J: TRBJ1-4; CDR3: CASSPPGATNEKLFF; DNA: TGCGCCAGCAGCCCACCGGGAGCAACTAATGAAAAACTGTTTTTT
V: TRBV5-1; size: few; D: NA; J: TRBJ2-2; CDR3: CASRELGYRRGYTGELFF; DNA: TGCGCCAGCAGGGAGCTTGGGTACAGGCGGGGTTACACCGGGGAGCTGTTTTTT
V: TRBV2; size: NA; D: NA; J: TRBJ1-5; CDR3: CASSNTNDPPQHF; DNA: TGTGCCAGCAGTAACACCAACGATCCGCCCCAGCATTTT
V: TRBV5-1; size: NA; D: TRBD1; J: TRBJ2-1; CDR3: CASSSSGGWNEQFF; DNA: TGCGCCAGCAGCTCTTCAGGGGGATGGAATGAGCAGTTCTTC
V: TRBV5-4; size: NA; D: TRBD2; J: TRBJ2-5; CDR3: CASSLARGGALETQYF; DNA: TGTGCCAGCAGCTTGGCCCGCGGGGGGGCTTTAGAGACCCAGTACTTC
V: TRBV6-6; size: NA; D: TRBD1; J: TRBJ1-2; CDR3: CASSYGTGLANYGYTF; DNA: TGTGCCAGCAGTTACGGGACAGGGTTAGCCAACTATGGCTACACCTTC
V: TRBV2; size: NA; D: TRBD1; J: TRBJ1-5; CDR3: CASREDRAGNQPQHF; DNA: TGTGCCAGCAGAGAGGACAGGGCTGGCAATCAGCCCCAGCATTTT
V: TRBV27; size: NA; D: TRBD2; J: TRBJ2-3; CDR3: CASSRTSGGDTQYF; DNA: TGTGCCAGCAGTCGGACTAGCGGGGGGGATACGCAGTATTTT
V: TRBV4-1; size: NA; D: NA; J: TRBJ1-1; CDR3: CASSQWVGPMNTEAFF; DNA: TGCGCCAGCAGCCAATGGGTGGGCCCAATGAACACTGAAGCTTTCTTT
V: TRBV11-2; size: NA; D: TRBD1; J: TRBJ2-3; CDR3: CASSGGQGYRGTDTQYF; DNA: TGTGCCAGCAGCGGGGGACAGGGCTATCGGGGCACAGATACGCAGTATTTT
V: TRBV5-1; size: NA; D: NA; J: TRBJ1-1; CDR3: CASKKGIMRISTTNTEAFF; DNA: TGCGCCAGCAAGAAGGGGATTATGAGAATCTCGACAACCAACACTGAAGCTTTCTTT
V: TRBV4-1; size: NA; D: NA; J: TRBJ2-3; CDR3: CASSQGDSFWGTDTQYF; DNA: TGCGCCAGCAGCCAAGGCGACTCCTTCTGGGGCACAGATACGCAGTATTTT
V: TRBV18; size: NA; D: TRBD2; J: TRBJ2-3; CDR3: CASSPRLAGAGDTQYF; DNA: TGTGCCAGCTCACCACGGCTAGCGGGGGCCGGTGATACGCAGTATTTT
V: TRBV6-5; size: once; D: TRBD1; J: TRBJ1-1; CDR3: CASSQTGGLSTEAFF; DNA: TGTGCCAGCAGTCAAACAGGGGGCCTATCAACTGAAGCTTTCTTT
V: TRBV5-1; size: NA; D: TRBD1; J: TRBJ1-1; CDR3: CASSLGWGTENTEAFF; DNA: TGCGCCAGCAGCTTGGGTTGGGGGACAGAGAACACTGAAGCTTTCTTT
V: TRBV30; size: NA; D: TRBD1; J: TRBJ1-2; CDR3: CAWRDMTGGRGYTF; DNA: TGTGCCTGGAGAGACATGACAGGGGGGAGGGGCTACACCTTC
V: TRBV2; size: NA; D: NA; J: TRBJ1-3; CDR3: CASLQDKHLIGNTIYF; DNA: TGTGCCAGCCTTCAGGACAAGCACCTAATAGGAAACACCATATATTTT
V: TRBV15; size: NA; D: TRBD1; J: TRBJ2-2; CDR3: CATRPTGGHTGELFF; DNA: TGTGCCACCAGGCCGACAGGGGGCCACACCGGGGAGCTGTTTTTT
V: TRBV19; size: once; D: TRBD1; J: TRBJ2-1; CDR3: CASSIPGTGGNEQFF; DNA: TGTGCCAGTAGTATCCCCGGGACAGGGGGGAATGAGCAGTTCTTC
V: TRBV6-5; size: NA; D: TRBD2; J: TRBJ2-1; CDR3: CASSHRLAGDNEQFF; DNA: TGTGCCAGCAGTCACAGACTAGCGGGGGACAATGAGCAGTTCTTC
V: TRBV4-3; size: once; D: TRBD1; J: TRBJ1-2; CDR3: CASSPWTGSNYGYTF; DNA: TGCGCCAGCAGCCCCTGGACAGGGTCTAACTATGGCTACACCTTC
V: TRBV30; size: once; D: NA; J: TRBJ2-2; CDR3: CAYTRSLLAGELFF; DNA: TGTGCCTATACCAGGTCCCTGTTAGCCGGGGAGCTGTTTTTT
V: TRBV7-2; size: few; D: TRBD2; J: TRBJ2-1; CDR3: CASSFPGGREGYNEQFF; DNA: TGTGCCAGCAGCTTCCCTGGAGGGAGGGAAGGTTACAATGAGCAGTTCTTC
V: TRBV5-4; size: NA; D: TRBD1; J: TRBJ2-2; CDR3: CASSQQTGMNTGELFF; DNA: TGTGCCAGCAGCCAACAGACAGGGATGAACACCGGGGAGCTGTTTTTT
V: TRBV11-2; size: NA; D: NA; J: TRBJ2-1; CDR3: CASSFGGLDEQFF; DNA: TGTGCCAGCAGCTTCGGGGGATTGGATGAGCAGTTCTTC
V: TRBV19; size: NA; D: NA; J: TRBJ2-1; CDR3: CASHRPDTYEQFF; DNA: TGTGCCAGCCACCGACCGGACACTTATGAGCAGTTCTTC
V: TRBV19; size: NA; D: NA; J: TRBJ1-4; CDR3: CASSEASGEKLFF; DNA: TGTGCCAGTAGTGAAGCATCCGGTGAAAAACTGTTTTTT
V: TRBV9; size: once; D: NA; J: TRBJ2-3; CDR3: CASSLSTDTQYF; DNA: TGTGCCAGCAGTCTTAGCACAGATACGCAGTATTTT
V: TRBV14; size: NA; D: NA; J: TRBJ1-1; CDR3: CASSLTRTEAFF; DNA: TGTGCCAGCAGTTTAACCCGGACTGAAGCTTTCTTT
V: TRBV5-4; size: NA; D: TRBD1; J: TRBJ1-1; CDR3: CASSLDAGGTEAFF; DNA: TGTGCCAGCAGCTTGGACGCAGGGGGCACTGAAGCTTTCTTT
V: TRBV25-1; size: NA; D: NA; J: TRBJ1-1; CDR3: CASSERGRAHTEAFF; DNA: TGTGCCAGCAGTGAACGTGGCAGGGCCCACACTGAAGCTTTCTTT
V: TRBV28; size: few; D: TRBD1; J: TRBJ1-2; CDR3: CASSLPPGTGNYGYTF; DNA: TGTGCCAGCAGCCTACCACCCGGGACAGGCAACTATGGCTACACCTTC
V: TRBV5-1; size: NA; D: TRBD1; J: TRBJ1-6; CDR3: CASSWVTGESNSPLHF; DNA: TGCGCCAGCAGCTGGGTCACAGGGGAAAGTAATTCACCCCTCCACTTT
V: TRBV5-1; size: NA; D: TRBD2; J: TRBJ2-7; CDR3: CASSLSSGGISYEQYF; DNA: TGCGCCAGCAGCTTGAGTTCGGGGGGGATCTCCTACGAGCAGTACTTC
V: TRBV7-6; size: NA; D: NA; J: TRBJ2-3; CDR3: CASSLGQDQLQYF; DNA: TGTGCCAGCAGCTTAGGACAGGACCAATTGCAGTATTTT
V: TRBV19; size: once; D: TRBD1; J: TRBJ1-5; CDR3: CASRVSGQGNQPQHF; DNA: TGTGCCAGTAGGGTAAGTGGACAGGGCAATCAGCCCCAGCATTTT
V: TRBV4-3; size: few; D: TRBD2; J: TRBJ2-5; CDR3: CASSRGGSETQYF; DNA: TGCGCCAGCAGCCGGGGAGGGAGTGAGACCCAGTACTTC
V: TRBV18; size: NA; D: NA; J: TRBJ1-2; CDR3: CASSASGTPTGYGYTF; DNA: TGTGCCAGCTCCGCCTCCGGGACACCCACGGGCTATGGCTACACCTTC